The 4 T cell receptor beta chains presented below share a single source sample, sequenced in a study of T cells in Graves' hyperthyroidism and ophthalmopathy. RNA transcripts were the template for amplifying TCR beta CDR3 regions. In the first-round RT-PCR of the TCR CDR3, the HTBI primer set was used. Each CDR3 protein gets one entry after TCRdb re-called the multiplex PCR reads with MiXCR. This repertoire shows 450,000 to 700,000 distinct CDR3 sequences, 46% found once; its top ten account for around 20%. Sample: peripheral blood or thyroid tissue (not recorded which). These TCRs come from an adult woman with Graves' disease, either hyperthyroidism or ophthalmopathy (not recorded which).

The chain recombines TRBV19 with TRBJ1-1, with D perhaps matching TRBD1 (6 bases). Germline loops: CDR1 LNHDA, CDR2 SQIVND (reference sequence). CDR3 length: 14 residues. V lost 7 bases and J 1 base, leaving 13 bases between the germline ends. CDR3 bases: TGTGCCAGTATCCCGACAGGATCGAACACTGAAGCTTTCTTT. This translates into CASIPTGSNTEAFF.

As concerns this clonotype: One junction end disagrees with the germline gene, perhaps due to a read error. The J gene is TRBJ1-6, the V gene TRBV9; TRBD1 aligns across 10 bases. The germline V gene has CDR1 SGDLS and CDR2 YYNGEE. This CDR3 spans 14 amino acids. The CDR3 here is CTSIDRGLNSPLHF. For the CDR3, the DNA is TGTACCAGCATCGACAGGGGGCTTAATTCACCCCTCCACTTT.

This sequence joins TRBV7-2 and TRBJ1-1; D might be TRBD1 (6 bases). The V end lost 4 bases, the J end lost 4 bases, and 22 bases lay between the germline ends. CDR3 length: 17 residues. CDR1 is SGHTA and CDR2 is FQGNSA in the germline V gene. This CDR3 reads CASSWTSGTRQGTEAFF. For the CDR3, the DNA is TGTGCCAGCAGCTGGACTAGCGGGACAAGGCAGGGCACTGAAGCTTTCTTT.

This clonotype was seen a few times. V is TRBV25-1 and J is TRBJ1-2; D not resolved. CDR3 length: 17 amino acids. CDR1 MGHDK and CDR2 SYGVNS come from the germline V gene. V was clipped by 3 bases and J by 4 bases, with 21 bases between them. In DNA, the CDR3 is TGTGCCAGCAGTGACCGTACAGATTTAGTACCCGTCTATGGCTACACCTTC. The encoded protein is CASSDRTDLVPVYGYTF.